The 19 T cell receptor beta chains reported below all come from one sample, sequenced in a study of blood T cells in healthy people across ages. Through a sample-barcoded 5' primer and a J-beta primer mix, a second PCR was run for roughly 7 to 11 cycles. TCRdb re-called the 5' RACE reads with MiXCR, one entry per CDR3 protein. The sample holds some 1,000,000 distinct CDR3 sequences; approximately 25% are singletons and the top ten take approximately 0.7%. These data were also reused for a study on T cells of mothers and their children.

Specimen: blood. The receptors stem from a girl aged 2-9 years in good health.

The chain carries TRBV13 and TRBJ2-5, with D uncertain. The J call is uncertain, as TRBJ2-7 better fits the DNA end. Germline CDR1 is PRHDT and CDR2 is FYEKMQ (reference sequence). The CDR3 has 12 residues. CDR3 in DNA: TGTGCCAGCAGCTCCGCAGTTGACGAGCAGTACTTC. The encoded protein is CASSSAVDEQYF.

The table lists this clonotype with a few counts. The chain links TRBV5-1 to TRBJ2-5; 10 positions agree with TRBD2. The germline V gene encodes CDR1 SGHRS and CDR2 YFSETQ. V trimming: 4 bases; J trimming: 3 bases; junction bases outside the gene matches: 3. This CDR3 contains 14 residues. The CDR3 reads CASSKGLAEETQYF. The CDR3 region has the DNA TGCGCCAGCAGCAAAGGACTAGCGGAAGAGACCCAGTACTTC.

The V call is TRBV7-3, the J call TRBJ2-1; D may be TRBD2 (6 bases). The V and J ends lost 4 bases and 9 bases respectively, with 16 bases between them. The CDR3 is 14 amino acids. Germline V gene data show CDR1 as SGHTA and CDR2 as FQGTGA. The CDR3 loop reads CASSSEGLSLEQFF. In nucleotides, the CDR3 is TGTGCCAGCAGCTCAGAAGGACTATCACTTGAGCAGTTCTTC. The full variable domain, with the rest looked up from reference TRBV7-3 and TRBJ2-1, is GAGVSQTPSNKVTEKGKYVELRCDPISGHTALYWYRQSLGQGPEFLIYFQGTGAADDSGLPNDRFFAVRPEGSVSTLKIQRTERGDSAVYLCASSSEGLSLEQFFGPGTRLTVL.

In this sample, this clonotype turned up a few times. This chain connects TRBV7-3 to TRBJ1-1, with 7 bases fitting TRBD1. The CDR3 has 15 residues. Germline V CDR1 and CDR2: SGHTA, FQGTGA. V was clipped by 4 bases and J by 4 bases; unmatched bases: 9. The CDR3 sequence is CASSSGQAHGTEAFF. Written as DNA, the CDR3 is TGTGCCAGCAGCTCAGGACAGGCCCACGGCACTGAAGCTTTCTTT.

The chain is built from TRBV7-8 and TRBJ1-1, with D uncertain. Trimming cost V 4 bases and J 8 bases, with 11 bases left between them. In germline, CDR1 is SGHVS, CDR2 FQNEAQ. The CDR3 spans 12 residues. The CDR3 coding sequence is TGTGCCAGCAGCTCGAGAGTGACCGAAGCTTTCTTT. This codes for CASSSRVTEAFF.

The chain joins TRBV3-1 to TRBJ1-2; possibly TRBD1 for D (6 bases). The CDR3 is 14 amino acids. Trimming left V 1 base short and J 8 bases short, with 14 bases between. Germline V gene sequence: CDR1 LGHDT, CDR2 YNNKEL (reference sequence). CDR3 sequence (DNA): TGTGCCAGCAGCCAAGGCGCAGGGGAAGAAGGCTACACCTTC. Translating it yields CASSQGAGEEGYTF.

This chain links TRBV6-6 with TRBJ2-3; 9 bases match TRBD2. Trimming at V came to 5 bases and at J to 6 bases, leaving 9 bases not matched to a gene. This CDR3 is built from 15 residues. CDR1 and CDR2 (germline): MNHNY, SVGAGI (reference sequence). CDR3 coding DNA: TGTGCCAGCAGTCTAGGGCGGGAGGGCCCCGATACGCAGTATTTT. It encodes CASSLGREGPDTQYF.

This clonotype was observed a few times. The rearrangement links TRBV4-1 to TRBJ2-1; D is possibly TRBD1 (6 bases). The germline V gene encodes CDR1 MGHRA and CDR2 YSYEKL. Trimming shortened V by 4 bases and J by 6 bases, and 10 bases separated the two germline ends. The CDR3 is made up of 13 amino acids. CDR3 DNA: TGCGCCAGCAGCCCCGGACAGAGCAATGAGCAGTTCTTC. This encodes CASSPGQSNEQFF.

This clonotype was counted a few times. A read error may produce the germline difference seen at one junction end. This chain joins TRBV3-1 and TRBJ2-5; 12 bases align to TRBD2. This CDR3 region has 18 residues. Germline values: CDR1 LGHDT, CDR2 YNNKEL (reference sequence). In DNA form, the CDR3 reads TGCGCCAGCAGCCAAGGGACGAGACTAGCGGGAGTCCAAGAGACCCAGTACTTC. Amino acid sequence: CASSQGTRLAGVQETQYF.

V and J are TRBV24-1 and TRBJ2-5, with 9 bases aligning to TRBD2. The tail of the sequence fits TRBJ2-1 better, so the J call may be wrong. Germline V lookup: CDR1 KGHDR, CDR2 SFDVKD. The CDR3 extends over 15 amino acids. The CDR3 spells CATATSGQAQNEQFF. The CDR3 DNA reads TGTGCCACAGCAACTAGCGGGCAGGCTCAGAATGAGCAGTTCTTC.

The rearrangement uses TRBV24-1 and TRBJ1-2; 7 bases match TRBD1. The CDR3 runs to 13 residues. Germline assignment: CDR1 KGHDR and CDR2 SFDVKD. The trim removed 4 bases at V and 7 bases at J, leaving 5 bases unmatched. The CDR3 spells CATSDTGVAGYTF. The CDR3 DNA is TGTGCCACCAGTGACACAGGGGTGGCTGGCTACACCTTC.

The rearrangement links TRBV11-2 to TRBJ1-2; 12 nucleotides align to TRBD1. This CDR3 spans 18 amino acids. The V and J ends lost 2 bases and 7 bases, in that order; junction bases with no gene match: 14. CDR1 and CDR2 from the germline V gene are SGHAT and FQNNGV. In DNA, the CDR3 is TGTGCCAGCAGCTTAAACAACCCCGGGACAGGGGGCCGGGGTGGCTACACCTTC. Residues: CASSLNNPGTGGRGGYTF.

This clonotype occurred many times. DNA for the CDR3: TGCGCCAGCAGCCAAGATGGGAGCGGGGGCACAGATACGCAGTATTTT. It is translated as CASSQDGSGGTDTQYF. The gene calls are TRBV4-3 and TRBJ2-3; 7 bases align to TRBD2. The J segment lost 1 base and the V segment lost 0 bases, leaving 4 bases of the junction unmatched. Germline CDR1 is LGHNA and CDR2 is YSLEER. The CDR3 spans 16 residues.

The CDR3 sequence: CASRGGGFSTDTQYF. DNA of the CDR3: TGTGCCAGCAGGGGAGGCGGGTTCAGCACAGATACGCAGTATTTT. This sequence joins TRBV7-2 and TRBJ2-3, with TRBD2 as a possible D gene (6 bases). V was pared by 6 bases and J by 0 bases, with 13 bases between. Germline CDR1 is SGHTA and CDR2 is FQGNSA. The CDR3 extends over 15 amino acids.

V and J are TRBV19 and TRBJ1-5; 12 bases fit TRBD1. CDR1 LNHDA and CDR2 SQIVND come from the germline V gene (reference sequence). This CDR3 is built from 18 residues. Trimming at V came to 3 bases and at J to 2 bases, leaving 8 bases not matched to a gene. As DNA, the CDR3 is TGTGCCAGTAGTATCCGGGACAGGGGGCGCGAGGGCAATCAGCCCCAGCATTTT. This gives the protein CASSIRDRGREGNQPQHF.

The V call is TRBV29-1, the J call TRBJ2-7; tentative D call: TRBD1 (5 bases). The CDR3 is 12 amino acids. The germline gives CDR1 SQVTM, CDR2 ANQGSEA. The V and J ends lost 4 bases and 7 bases respectively, with 14 bases between them. The CDR3 DNA reads TGCAGCGTTGCAGGGTTATCAAGAGAGCAGTACTTC. The encoded protein is CSVAGLSREQYF.

This clonotype was found a few times. CDR3 coding DNA: TGTGCCAGCAGCTTACCGGGGGAGGCAGATACGCAGTATTTT. This gives the protein CASSLPGEADTQYF. V is TRBV7-6 and J is TRBJ2-3; tentative D call: TRBD2 (6 bases). This CDR3 is built from 14 residues. Per germline, CDR1 SGHVS and CDR2 FNYEAQ. The germline V and J ends were trimmed by 2 bases and 4 bases, with 10 bases remaining between them. The variable domain in full, completed from reference TRBV7-6 and TRBJ2-3, reads GAGVSQSPRYKVTKRGQDVALRCDPISGHVSLYWYRQALGQGPEFLTYFNYEAQQDKSGLPNDRFSAERPEGSISTLTIQRTEQRDSAMYRCASSLPGEADTQYFGPGTRLTVL.

This clonotype was picked up a small number of times. The J gene is TRBJ2-4, the V gene TRBV25-1; D might be TRBD2 (6 bases). The V end lost 3 bases, the J end lost 8 bases, and 8 bases lay between the germline ends. The CDR3 sequence is 12 residues long. The germline V gene has CDR1 MGHDK and CDR2 SYGVNS. The CDR3 coding sequence is TGTGCCAGCAGTGAGGGGGAGGACATTCAGTACTTC. The encoded protein is CASSEGEDIQYF.

The table lists this clonotype with a few counts. The chain couples TRBV20-1 to TRBJ2-7, with 7 positions matching TRBD1. The CDR3 is 15 residues long. Germline CDR1 reads DFQATT; CDR2 reads SNEGSKA (reference sequence). J was trimmed by 5 bases and V by 6 bases; bases with no gene match: 16. The CDR3 nucleotides are TGCAGTGCCAAAGAGGCCTTGACAGGGATAGACGAGCAGTACTTC. As protein: CSAKEALTGIDEQYF.